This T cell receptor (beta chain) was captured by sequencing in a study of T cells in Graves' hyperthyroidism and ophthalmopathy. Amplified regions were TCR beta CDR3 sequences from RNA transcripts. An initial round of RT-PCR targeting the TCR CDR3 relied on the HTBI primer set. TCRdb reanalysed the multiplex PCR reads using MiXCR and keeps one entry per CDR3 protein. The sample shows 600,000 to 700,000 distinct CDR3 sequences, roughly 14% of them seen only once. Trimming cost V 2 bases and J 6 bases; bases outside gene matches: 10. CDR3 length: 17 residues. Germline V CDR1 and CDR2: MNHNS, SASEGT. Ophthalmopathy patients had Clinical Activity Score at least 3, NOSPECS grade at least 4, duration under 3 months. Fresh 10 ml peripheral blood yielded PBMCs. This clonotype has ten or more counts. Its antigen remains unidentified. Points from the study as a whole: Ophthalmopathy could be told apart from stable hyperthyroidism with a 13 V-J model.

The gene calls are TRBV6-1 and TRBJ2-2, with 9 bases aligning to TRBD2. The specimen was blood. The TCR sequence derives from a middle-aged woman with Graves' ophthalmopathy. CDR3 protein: CASSEWVLAGPAGELFF. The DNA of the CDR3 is TGTGCCAGCAGTGAATGGGTGCTAGCGGGACCGGCCGGGGAGCTGTTTTTT.